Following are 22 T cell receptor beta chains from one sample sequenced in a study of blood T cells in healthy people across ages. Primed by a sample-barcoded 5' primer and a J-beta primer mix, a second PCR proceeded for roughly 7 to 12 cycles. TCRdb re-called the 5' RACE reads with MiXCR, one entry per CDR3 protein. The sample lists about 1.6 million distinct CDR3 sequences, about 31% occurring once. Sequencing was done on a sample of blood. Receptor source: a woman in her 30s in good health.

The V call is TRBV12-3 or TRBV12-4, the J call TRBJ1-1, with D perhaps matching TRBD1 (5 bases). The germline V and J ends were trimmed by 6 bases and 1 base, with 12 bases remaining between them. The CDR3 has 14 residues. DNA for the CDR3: TGTGCCAGCAGCTCGACAGATTCGAACACTGAAGCTTTCTTT. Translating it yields CASSSTDSNTEAFF.

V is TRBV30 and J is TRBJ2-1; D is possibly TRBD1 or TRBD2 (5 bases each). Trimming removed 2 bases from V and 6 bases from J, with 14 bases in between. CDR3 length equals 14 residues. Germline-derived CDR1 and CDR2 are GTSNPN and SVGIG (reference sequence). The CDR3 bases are TGTGCCTGGAGTAGAAAACGGGACGTCAATGAGCAGTTCTTC. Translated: CAWSRKRDVNEQFF.

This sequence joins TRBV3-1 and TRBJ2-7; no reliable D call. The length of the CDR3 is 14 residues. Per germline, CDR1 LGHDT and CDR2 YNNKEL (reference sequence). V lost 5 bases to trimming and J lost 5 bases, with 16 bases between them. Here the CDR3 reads CASSSRIRRDEQYF. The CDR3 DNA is TGTGCCAGCAGCTCTCGTATTCGACGGGACGAGCAGTACTTC.

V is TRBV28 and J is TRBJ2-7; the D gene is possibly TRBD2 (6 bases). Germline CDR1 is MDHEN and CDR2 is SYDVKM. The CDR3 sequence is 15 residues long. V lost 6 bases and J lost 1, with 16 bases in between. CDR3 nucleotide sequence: TGTGCCAGCAGCACGAGTCCGGGACTGTCCTACGAGCAGTACTTC. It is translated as CASSTSPGLSYEQYF.

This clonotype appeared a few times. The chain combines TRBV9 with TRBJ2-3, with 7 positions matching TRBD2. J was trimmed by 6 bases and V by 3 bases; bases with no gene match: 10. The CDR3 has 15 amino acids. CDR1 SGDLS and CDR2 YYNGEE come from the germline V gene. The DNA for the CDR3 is TGTGCCAGCAGCGCGGAACTGGCGGGGGTGGATACGCAGTATTTT. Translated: CASSAELAGVDTQYF. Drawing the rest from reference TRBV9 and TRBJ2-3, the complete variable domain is DSGVTQTPKHLITATGQRVTLRCSPRSGDLSVYWYQQSLDQGLQFLIQYYNGEERAKGNILERFSAQQFPDLHSELNLSSLELGDSALYFCASSAELAGVDTQYFGPGTRLTVL.

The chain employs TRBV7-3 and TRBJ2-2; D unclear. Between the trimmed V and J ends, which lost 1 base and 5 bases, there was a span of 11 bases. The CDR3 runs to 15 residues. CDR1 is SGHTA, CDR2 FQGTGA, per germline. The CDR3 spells CASSLIVWGTGELFF. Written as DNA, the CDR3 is TGTGCCAGCAGCTTAATCGTATGGGGAACCGGGGAGCTGTTTTTT.

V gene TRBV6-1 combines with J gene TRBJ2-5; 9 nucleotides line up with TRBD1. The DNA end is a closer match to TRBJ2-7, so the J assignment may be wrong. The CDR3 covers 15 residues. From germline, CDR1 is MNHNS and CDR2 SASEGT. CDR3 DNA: TGTGCCAGCAGTGAAGGGGAGACAGGGGGGAACGAGCAGTACTTC. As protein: CASSEGETGGNEQYF.

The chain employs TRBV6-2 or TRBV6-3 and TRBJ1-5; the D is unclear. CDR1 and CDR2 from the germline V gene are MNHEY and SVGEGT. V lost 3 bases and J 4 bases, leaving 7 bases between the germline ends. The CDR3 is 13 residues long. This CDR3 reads CASSYLGNQPQHF. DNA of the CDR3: TGTGCCAGCAGTTATTTGGGGAATCAGCCCCAGCATTTT.

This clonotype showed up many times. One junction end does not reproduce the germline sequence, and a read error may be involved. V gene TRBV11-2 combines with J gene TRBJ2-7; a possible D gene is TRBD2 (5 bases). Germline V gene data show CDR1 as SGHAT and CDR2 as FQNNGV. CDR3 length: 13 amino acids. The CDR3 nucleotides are TGCGCCAGCAGCCCTGCCGGGACCTACGAGCAGTACTTC. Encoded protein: CASSPAGTYEQYF. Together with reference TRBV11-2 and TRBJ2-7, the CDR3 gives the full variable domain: EAGVAQSPRYKIIEKRQSVAFWCNPISGHATLYWYQQILGQGPKLLIQFQNNGVVDDSQLPKDRFSAERLKGVDSTLKIQPAKLEDSAVYLCASSPAGTYEQYFGPGTRLTVT.

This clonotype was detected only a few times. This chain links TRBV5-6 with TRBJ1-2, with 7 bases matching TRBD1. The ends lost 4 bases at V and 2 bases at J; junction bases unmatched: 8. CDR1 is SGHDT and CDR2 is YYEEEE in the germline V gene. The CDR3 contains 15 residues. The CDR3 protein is CASSGDREINYGYTF. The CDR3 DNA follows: TGTGCCAGCAGCGGCGACAGGGAGATCAACTATGGCTACACCTTC.

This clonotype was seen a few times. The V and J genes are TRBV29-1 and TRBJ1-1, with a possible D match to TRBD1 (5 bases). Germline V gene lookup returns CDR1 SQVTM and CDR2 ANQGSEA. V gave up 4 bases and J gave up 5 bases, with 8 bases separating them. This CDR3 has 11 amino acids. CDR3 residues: CSVGDFTEAFF. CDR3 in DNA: TGCAGCGTTGGGGACTTTACTGAAGCTTTCTTT.

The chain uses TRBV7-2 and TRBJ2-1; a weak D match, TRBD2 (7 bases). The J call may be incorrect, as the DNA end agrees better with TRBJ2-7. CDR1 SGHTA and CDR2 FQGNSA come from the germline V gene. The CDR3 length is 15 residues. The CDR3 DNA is TGTGCCAGCAGCTTAGTGGCGGGGGCCTACAATGAGCAGTACTTC. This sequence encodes CASSLVAGAYNEQYF.

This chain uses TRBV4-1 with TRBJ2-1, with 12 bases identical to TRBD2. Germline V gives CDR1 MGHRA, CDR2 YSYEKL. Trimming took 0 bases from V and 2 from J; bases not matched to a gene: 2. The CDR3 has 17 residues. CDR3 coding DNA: TGCGCCAGCAGCCAAGAGGGGACTAGCGGGCCCTACAATGAGCAGTTCTTC. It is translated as CASSQEGTSGPYNEQFF.

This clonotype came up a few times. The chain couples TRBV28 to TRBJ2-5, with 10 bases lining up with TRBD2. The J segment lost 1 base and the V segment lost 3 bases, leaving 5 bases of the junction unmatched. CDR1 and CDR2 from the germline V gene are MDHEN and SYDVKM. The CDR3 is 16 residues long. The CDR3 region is CASSLVTSGTQETQYF. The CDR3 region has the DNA TGTGCCAGCAGTTTGGTAACTAGCGGGACCCAAGAGACCCAGTACTTC.

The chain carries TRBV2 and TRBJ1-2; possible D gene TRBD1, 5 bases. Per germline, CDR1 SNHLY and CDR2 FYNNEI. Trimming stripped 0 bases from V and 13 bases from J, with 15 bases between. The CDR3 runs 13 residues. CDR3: CASSEAISGGLTF. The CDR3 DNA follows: TGTGCCAGCAGTGAAGCGATCTCCGGGGGACTCACCTTC.

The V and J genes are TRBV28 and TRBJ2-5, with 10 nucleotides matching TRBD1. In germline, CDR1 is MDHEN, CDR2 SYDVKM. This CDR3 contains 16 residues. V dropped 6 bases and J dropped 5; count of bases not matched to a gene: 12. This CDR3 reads CASSFGGQGEAETQYF. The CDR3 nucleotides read TGTGCCAGCAGCTTTGGAGGACAGGGGGAGGCGGAGACCCAGTACTTC.

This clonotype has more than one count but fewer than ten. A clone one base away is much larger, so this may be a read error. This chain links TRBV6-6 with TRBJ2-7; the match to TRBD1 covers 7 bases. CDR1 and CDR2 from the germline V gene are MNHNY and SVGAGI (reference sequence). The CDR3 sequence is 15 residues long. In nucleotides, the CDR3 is TGTGCCGGCAGTCCACAACCCAGGGGGATCCACGAGCAGTACTTC. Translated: CAGSPQPRGIHEQYF.

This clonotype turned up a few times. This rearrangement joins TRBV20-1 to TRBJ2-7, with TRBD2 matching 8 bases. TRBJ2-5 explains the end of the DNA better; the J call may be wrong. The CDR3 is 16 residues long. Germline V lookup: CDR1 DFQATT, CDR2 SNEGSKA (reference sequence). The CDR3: CSARGRRAGVQETQYF. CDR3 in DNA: TGCAGTGCTAGAGGTAGACGAGCGGGGGTGCAAGAGACCCAGTACTTC.

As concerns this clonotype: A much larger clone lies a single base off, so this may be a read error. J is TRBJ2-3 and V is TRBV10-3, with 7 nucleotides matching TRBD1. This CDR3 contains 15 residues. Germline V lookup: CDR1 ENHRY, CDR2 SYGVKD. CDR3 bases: TGTGCCATCGGTGAGGGGGCAGCTAGCACAGATACGCAGTATTTT. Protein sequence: CAIGEGAASTDTQYF.

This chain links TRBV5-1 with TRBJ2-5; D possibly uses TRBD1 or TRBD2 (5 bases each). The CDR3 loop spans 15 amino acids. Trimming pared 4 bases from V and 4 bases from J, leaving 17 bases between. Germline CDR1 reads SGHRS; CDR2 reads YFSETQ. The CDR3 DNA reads TGCGCCAGCAGCGCGTCGGGGCAGGCCGGAGAGACCCAGTACTTC. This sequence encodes CASSASGQAGETQYF.

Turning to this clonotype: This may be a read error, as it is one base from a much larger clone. The CDR3 DNA reads as TGCGCCAGCAACCAAGTCCCCAATCAGCCCCAGCATTTT. This translates into CASNQVPNQPQHF. This chain joins TRBV4-1 and TRBJ1-5; D is undetermined. The CDR3 runs to 13 residues. CDR1 is MGHRA and CDR2 is YSYEKL in the germline V gene.

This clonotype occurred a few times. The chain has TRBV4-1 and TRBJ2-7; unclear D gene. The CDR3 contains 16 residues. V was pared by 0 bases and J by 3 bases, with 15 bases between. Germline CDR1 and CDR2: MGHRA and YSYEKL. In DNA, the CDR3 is TGCGCCAGCAGCCAAGATAGTGCGGTGTCCAGCTACGAGCAGTACTTC. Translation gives CASSQDSAVSSYEQYF.